This T cell receptor beta chain was captured in a study of OX40 agonist ivuxolimab in advanced cancers. Whole-study results and caveats: Within 6 weeks, CD4+ and CD8+ blood T cells expanded clonally at 0.1 to 3.0 mg/kg.

This clone has just one count. Its antigen is still unknown. The CDR3 length is 16 residues. The V and J ends lost 3 bases and 1 base respectively, with 15 bases between them. Germline CDR1 reads MDHEN; CDR2 reads SYDVKM. The protocol was immunoSEQ multiplex PCR, while the TCRdb copy is restricted to in-frame clones and leaves out a portion. The data show about 33,000 clones, about four fifths seen once. The chain is built from TRBV28 and TRBJ1-1; D is unclear. The sample was CD4+ or CD8+ T cells sorted from blood, taken in a trial of the OX40 agonist ivuxolimab. The sequence came from an adult with an advanced solid tumor such as melanoma, head and neck, liver or kidney cancer. The CDR3 reads CASSLRREGWNTEAFF. The CDR3 coding sequence is TGTGCCAGCAGTTTGAGGAGGGAAGGATGGAACACTGAAGCTTTCTTT.